This is a list of T cell receptor beta chains from one sample in a study of T cell responses to AZD1222 COVID-19 vaccine. Repertoires were generated with immunoSEQ multiplex PCR, while TCRdb's copy carries only in-frame clones and drops some. Seen here are 200,000 or so clones, approximately 94% observed once, and the top ten hold roughly 1%. The starting material was peripheral blood, obtained on day 0 of MenACWY control vaccination. The source of these receptors is an adult in good health. CDR3s include the opening cysteine and the closing phenylalanine or tryptophan. A D gene is named only where the DNA matches it firmly. Not all rows give a size; the values are once, few, many and, for expanded clones, a class.

abundance	j_gene	d_gene	v_gene	CDR3nt	CDR3aa
.	TRBJ1-5	.	TRBV27	TGTGCCAGCAGTTACGGAGGACAGCCGAATCAGCCCCAGCATTTT	CASSYGGQPNQPQHF
.	TRBJ1-5	.	TRBV4-2	TGTGCCAGCAGCCAAGACGGGGGGATCAGCCCCCAGCATTTT	CASSQDGGISPQHF
.	TRBJ2-1	.	TRBV7-8	TGTGCCAGCAGTGCTGGGGGGAGCAGGAATGAGCAGTTCTTC	CASSAGGSRNEQFF
.	TRBJ1-2	TRBD1	TRBV19	TGTGCCAGTAGTATAGAGGGGACAGGACTCGGCTACACCTTC	CASSIEGTGLGYTF
.	TRBJ2-2	TRBD1	TRBV4-2	TGTGCCAGCAGCCTGGGACAGGGGGCTAGCACCGGGGAGCTGTTTTTT	CASSLGQGASTGELFF
.	TRBJ1-2	TRBD1	TRBV28	TGTGCCAGCAGTTCACAGGGGGCGCAGGGCTACACCTTC	CASSSQGAQGYTF
.	TRBJ1-4	.	TRBV11-2	TGTGCCAGCAGCTTGAGAGCAACTAATGAAAAACTGTTTTTT	CASSLRATNEKLFF
.	TRBJ1-6	.	TRBV7-2	TGTGCCAGCAGCCCCCGGGGGGTGAGGGGTAATTCACCCCTCCACTTT	CASSPRGVRGNSPLHF
.	TRBJ1-2	.	TRBV27	TGTGCCCCATTCGAATGGGCCTGCCTAGGCTACACCTTC	CAPFEWACLGYTF
once	TRBJ1-2	TRBD1	TRBV2	TGTGCCAGCAGTGGGACAGGGAAGGGCTATGGCTACACCTTC	CASSGTGKGYGYTF
.	TRBJ1-1	.	TRBV19	TGTGCCAGTAGTATAGGGGACCCTTACAGTGTGAACACTGAAGCTTTCTTT	CASSIGDPYSVNTEAFF
.	TRBJ1-5	.	TRBV27	TGTGCCAGCGGCTTATTAGGGGGTCAGCCCCAGCATTTT	CASGLLGGQPQHF
.	TRBJ1-3	.	TRBV4-1	TGCGCCAGCAGCCAAGATAGGGGGGCCTCCTCTGGAAACACCATATATTTT	CASSQDRGASSGNTIYF
.	TRBJ1-3	TRBD1	TRBV6-5	TGTGCCAGCAGTCCGACAGGGGGTGGAAACACCATATATTTT	CASSPTGGGNTIYF